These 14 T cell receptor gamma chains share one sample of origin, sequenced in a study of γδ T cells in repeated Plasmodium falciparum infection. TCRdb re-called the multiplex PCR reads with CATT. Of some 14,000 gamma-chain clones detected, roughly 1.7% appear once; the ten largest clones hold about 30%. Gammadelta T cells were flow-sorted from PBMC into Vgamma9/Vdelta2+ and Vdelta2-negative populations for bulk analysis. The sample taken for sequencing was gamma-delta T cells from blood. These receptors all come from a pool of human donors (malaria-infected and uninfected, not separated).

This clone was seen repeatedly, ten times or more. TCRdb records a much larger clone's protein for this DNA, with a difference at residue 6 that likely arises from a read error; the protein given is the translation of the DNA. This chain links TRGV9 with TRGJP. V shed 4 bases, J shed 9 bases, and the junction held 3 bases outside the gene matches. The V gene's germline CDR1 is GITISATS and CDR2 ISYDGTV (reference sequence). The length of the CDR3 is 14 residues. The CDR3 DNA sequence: TGTGCCTTGTGGGAAAGGTTGGGCAAAAAAATCAAGGTATTT. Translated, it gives CALWERLGKKIKVF.

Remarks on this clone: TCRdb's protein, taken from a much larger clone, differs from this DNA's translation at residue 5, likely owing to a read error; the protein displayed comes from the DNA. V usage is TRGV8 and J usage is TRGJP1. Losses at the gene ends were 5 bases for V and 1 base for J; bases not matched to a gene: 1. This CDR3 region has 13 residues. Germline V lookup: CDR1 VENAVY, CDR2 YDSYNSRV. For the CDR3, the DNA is TGTGCCACCTGGGGTACCACTGGTTGGTTCAAGATATTT. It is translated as CATWGTTGWFKIF.

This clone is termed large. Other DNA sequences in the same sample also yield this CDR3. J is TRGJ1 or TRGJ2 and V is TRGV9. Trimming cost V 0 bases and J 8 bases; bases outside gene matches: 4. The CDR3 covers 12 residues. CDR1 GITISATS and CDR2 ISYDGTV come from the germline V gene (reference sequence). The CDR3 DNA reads TGTGCCTTGTGGGAGGTGGAGGATAAGAAACTCTTT. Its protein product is CALWEVEDKKLF.

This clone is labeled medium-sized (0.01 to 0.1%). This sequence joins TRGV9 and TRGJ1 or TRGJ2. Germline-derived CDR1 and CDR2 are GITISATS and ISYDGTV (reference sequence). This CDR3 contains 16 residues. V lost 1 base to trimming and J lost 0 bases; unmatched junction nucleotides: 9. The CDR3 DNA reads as TGTGCCTTGTGGGAGGTAGGGGGTTTGAATTATTATAAGAAACTCTTT. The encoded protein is CALWEVGGLNYYKKLF.

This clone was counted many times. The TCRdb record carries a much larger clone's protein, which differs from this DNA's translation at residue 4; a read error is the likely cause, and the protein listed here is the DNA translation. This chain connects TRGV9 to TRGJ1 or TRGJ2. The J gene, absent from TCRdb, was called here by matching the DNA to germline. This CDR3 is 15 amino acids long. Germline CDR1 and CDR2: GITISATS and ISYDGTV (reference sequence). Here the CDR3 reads CALREVGLLDYKKLF. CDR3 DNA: TGTGCCTTGCGGGAGGTAGGATTATTGGATTATAAGAAACTCTTT.

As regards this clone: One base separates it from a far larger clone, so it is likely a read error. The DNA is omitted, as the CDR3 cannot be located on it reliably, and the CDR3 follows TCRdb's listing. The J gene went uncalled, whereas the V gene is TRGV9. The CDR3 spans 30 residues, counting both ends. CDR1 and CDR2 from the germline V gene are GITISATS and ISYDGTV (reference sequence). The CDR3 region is CALWEAEIRNSLAVEQHWLSQVSIGRIQHF.

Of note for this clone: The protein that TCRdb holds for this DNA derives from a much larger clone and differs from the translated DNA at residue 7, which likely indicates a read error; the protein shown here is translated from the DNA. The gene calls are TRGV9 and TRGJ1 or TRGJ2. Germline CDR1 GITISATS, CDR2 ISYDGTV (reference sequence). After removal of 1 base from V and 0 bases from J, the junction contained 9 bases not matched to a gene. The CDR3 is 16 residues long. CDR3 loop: CALWEVYYENYYKKLF. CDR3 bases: TGTGCCTTGTGGGAGGTCTACTACGAGAATTATTATAAGAAACTCTTT.

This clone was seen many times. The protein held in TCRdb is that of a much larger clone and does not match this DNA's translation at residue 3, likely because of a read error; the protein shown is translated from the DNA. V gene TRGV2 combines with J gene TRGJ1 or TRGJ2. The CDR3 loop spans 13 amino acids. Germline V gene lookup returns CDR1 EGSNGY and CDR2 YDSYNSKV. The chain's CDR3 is CAAWDGARYKKLF. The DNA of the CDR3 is TGTGCCGCCTGGGACGGGGCGAGGTATAAGAAACTCTTT.

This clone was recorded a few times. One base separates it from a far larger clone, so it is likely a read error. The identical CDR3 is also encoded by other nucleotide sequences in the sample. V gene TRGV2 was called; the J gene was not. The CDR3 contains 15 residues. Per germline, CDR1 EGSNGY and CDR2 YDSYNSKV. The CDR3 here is CATWDGPGPDYKKLF. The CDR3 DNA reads TGTGCCACCTGGGACGGGCCAGGTCCGGATTATAAGAAGCTCTTT.

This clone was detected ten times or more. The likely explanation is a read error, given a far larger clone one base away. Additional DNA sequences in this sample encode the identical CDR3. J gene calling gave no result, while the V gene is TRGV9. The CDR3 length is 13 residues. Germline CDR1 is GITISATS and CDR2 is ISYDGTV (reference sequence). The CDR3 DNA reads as TGTGCCTTGTGGGAGTTGGGCAAAAAAATCAAGGTGTTT. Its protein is CALWELGKKIKVF.

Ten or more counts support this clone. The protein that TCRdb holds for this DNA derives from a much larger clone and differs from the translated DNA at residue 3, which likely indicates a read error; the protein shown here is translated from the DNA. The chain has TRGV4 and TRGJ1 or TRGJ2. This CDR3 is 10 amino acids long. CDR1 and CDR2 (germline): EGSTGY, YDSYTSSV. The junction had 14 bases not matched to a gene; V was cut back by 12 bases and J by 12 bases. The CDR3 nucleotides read TGTGCCCCGGTTTACCGTTGGAAACTCTTT. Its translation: CAPVYRWKLF.

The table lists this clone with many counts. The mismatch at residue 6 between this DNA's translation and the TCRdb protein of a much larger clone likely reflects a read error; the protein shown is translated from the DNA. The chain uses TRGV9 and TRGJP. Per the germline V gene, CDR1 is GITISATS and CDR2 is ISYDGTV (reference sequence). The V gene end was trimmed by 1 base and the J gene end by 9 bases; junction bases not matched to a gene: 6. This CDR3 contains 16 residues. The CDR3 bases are TGTGCCTTGTGGGAGGTAATTGGGTTGGGCAAAAAAATCAAGGTATTT. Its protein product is CALWEVIGLGKKIKVF.

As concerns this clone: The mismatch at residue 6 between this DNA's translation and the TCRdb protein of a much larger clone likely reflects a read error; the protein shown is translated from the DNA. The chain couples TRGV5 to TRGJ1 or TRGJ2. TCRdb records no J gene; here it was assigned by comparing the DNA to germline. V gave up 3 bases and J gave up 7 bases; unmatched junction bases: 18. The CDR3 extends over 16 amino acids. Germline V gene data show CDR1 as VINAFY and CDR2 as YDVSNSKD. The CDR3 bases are TGTGCCACCTGGGACGGGCCCGATAGGATTTGGTATAAGAAACTCTTT. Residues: CATWDGPDRIWYKKLF.

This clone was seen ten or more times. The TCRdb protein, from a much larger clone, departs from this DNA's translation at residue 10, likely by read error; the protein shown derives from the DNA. CDR3 protein: CATWDGGNYEKLF. The CDR3, as DNA: TGTGCCACCTGGGATGGCGGGAATTATGAGAAACTCTTT. The rearrangement links TRGV4 to TRGJ1 or TRGJ2. The CDR3 totals 13 residues. The germline V gene encodes CDR1 EGSTGY and CDR2 YDSYTSSV.